This entry features one T cell receptor beta chain sequence. Germline V gene sequence: CDR1 SQVTM, CDR2 ANQGSEA. The CDR3 runs to 15 residues. V lost 7 bases, J lost 0 bases, and 16 bases lay in between. This sample is drawn from a study of T cell changes during pregnancy in multiple sclerosis. Method: immunoSEQ multiplex PCR; TCRdb's copy keeps in-frame clones and lacks some. This sample has around 62,000 clones; 91% occur once, and the top ten carry about 0.76%. This clonotype was obtained from a female donor with multiple sclerosis, enrolled in a pregnancy study. The sample was CD4+ T cells from peripheral blood mononuclear cells, taken in the first trimester of pregnancy. The rearrangement joins TRBV29-1 to TRBJ2-1; D perhaps matches TRBD1 (5 bases). CDR3: CSGVDRMSSYNEQFF. CDR3 nucleotide sequence: TGCAGCGGGGTAGACAGAATGAGCTCCTACAATGAGCAGTTCTTC.